This T cell receptor beta chain was identified in a study of blood T cells in healthy people across ages. Remarks on this clonotype: Its antigen remains unknown.

Healthy Caucasians from Russia aged roughly 6 to 90 served as donors. With each sample, at least 5 micrograms of total RNA were extracted. Together with a sample-barcoded 5' primer, a J-beta primer mix was included in a second PCR lasting about 6 to 11 cycles. A 12-random-nucleotide template-switch adaptor tagged each cDNA molecule. TCRdb reprocessed the 5' RACE reads with MiXCR, giving one entry per CDR3 protein. Of over 1,500,000 distinct CDR3 sequences in the sample, about 50% were seen once. Study-level points and caveats: Investigators viewed diversity estimates from one million T cells as underestimates, the study reported.

Trimming removed 2 bases from V and 4 bases from J, with 18 bases in between. This CDR3 contains 16 residues. CDR1 is SGHTA, CDR2 FQGNSA, per germline. The J gene is TRBJ2-7, the V gene TRBV7-2; a possible D gene is TRBD2 (7 bases). This clonotype was obtained from a woman in her thirties or forties in good health. The sequenced material came from blood. The CDR3 here is CASSLIEGGGRYEQYF. The DNA for the CDR3 is TGTGCCAGCAGCTTAATCGAGGGGGGGGGTAGGTACGAGCAGTACTTC.